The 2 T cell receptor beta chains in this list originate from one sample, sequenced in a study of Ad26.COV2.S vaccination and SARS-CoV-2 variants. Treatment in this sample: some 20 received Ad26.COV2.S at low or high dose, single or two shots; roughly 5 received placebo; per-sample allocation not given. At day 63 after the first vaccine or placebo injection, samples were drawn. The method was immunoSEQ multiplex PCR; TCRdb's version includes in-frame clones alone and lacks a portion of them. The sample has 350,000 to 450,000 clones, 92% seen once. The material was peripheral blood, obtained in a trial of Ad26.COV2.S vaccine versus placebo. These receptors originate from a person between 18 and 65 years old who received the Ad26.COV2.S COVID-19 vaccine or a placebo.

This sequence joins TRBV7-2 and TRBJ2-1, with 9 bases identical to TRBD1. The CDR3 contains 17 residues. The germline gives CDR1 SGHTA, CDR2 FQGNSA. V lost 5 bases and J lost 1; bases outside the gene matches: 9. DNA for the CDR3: TGTGCCAGCAGCCCGGGACAGGGAATTGTATCCTACAATGAGCAGTTCTTC. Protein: CASSPGQGIVSYNEQFF.

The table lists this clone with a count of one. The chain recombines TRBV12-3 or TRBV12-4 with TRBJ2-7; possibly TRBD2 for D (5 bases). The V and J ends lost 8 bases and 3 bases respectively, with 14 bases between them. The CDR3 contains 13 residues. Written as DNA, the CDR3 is TGTGCCAGCGCAGGACTGCCAAACTACGAGCAGTACTTC. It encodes CASAGLPNYEQYF.